A selection of T cell receptor beta chains follows, all from one sample in a study of Ad26.COV2.S vaccination and SARS-CoV-2 variants. The protocol was immunoSEQ multiplex PCR, while the TCRdb copy is restricted to in-frame clones and leaves out a portion. The sample has about 330,000 clones; roughly 90% are singletons. The material was peripheral blood, obtained in a trial of Ad26.COV2.S vaccine versus placebo. The receptor source for this set is a person aged 18-65 years who received the Ad26.COV2.S COVID-19 vaccine or a placebo. Each CDR3 is given with its conserved first and last residue. The order of the fields is D gene, J gene, V gene, clone size, CDR3 protein, CDR3 DNA. The D gene is left open where the match is weak. Size values are once, few and many counts, or a class for expanded clones, and some rows have none.

>NA|TRBJ1-1|TRBV11-3|NA
CASSFGRAGAFF
TGTGCCAGCAGTTTTGGACGGGCTGGAGCTTTCTTT
>TRBD1|TRBJ1-1|TRBV11-2|NA
CASSLGGTGEAFF
TGTGCCAGCAGCTTAGGGGGGACAGGCGAAGCTTTCTTT
>NA|TRBJ1-2|TRBV21-1|NA
CASSPRRGGELSGYTF
TGTGCCAGCAGCCCGCGACGGGGCGGGGAATTGAGCGGCTACACCTTC
>TRBD1|TRBJ1-1|TRBV15|once
CATSRAGTGGMNTEAFF
TGTGCCACCAGCAGAGCGGGGACAGGGGGCATGAACACTGAAGCTTTCTTT
>NA|TRBJ2-3|TRBV2|NA
CASRVDTDTQYF
TGTGCCAGCAGGGTAGACACAGATACGCAGTATTTT
>NA|TRBJ2-1|TRBV19|NA
CASSVGLFAAGNEQFF
TGTGCCAGTAGTGTCGGACTTTTCGCGGCGGGCAATGAGCAGTTCTTC
>TRBD2|TRBJ2-3|TRBV19|NA
CASSVLTSADTQYF
TGTGCCAGTAGTGTATTGACTAGCGCAGATACGCAGTATTTT
>NA|TRBJ2-1|TRBV19|NA
CASSRGRPLSESYNEQFF
TGTGCCAGTAGTCGGGGGAGGCCCCTCTCCGAATCCTACAATGAGCAGTTCTTC
>TRBD1|TRBJ1-2|TRBV6-5|NA
CASSLTGQEGLYGYTF
TGTGCCAGCAGTTTGACGGGACAGGAGGGCCTCTATGGCTACACCTTC
>NA|TRBJ2-1|TRBV24-1|NA
CATSDPHRNEQFF
TGTGCCACCAGTGATCCCCATCGGAATGAGCAGTTCTTC
>NA|TRBJ1-2|TRBV6-5|NA
CASSRSTGNGGYTF
TGTGCCAGCAGTAGATCCACAGGGAACGGTGGCTACACCTTC
>NA|TRBJ1-2|TRBV18|NA
CASSPIETEILSEGYTF
TGTGCCAGCTCACCAATAGAAACAGAAATTCTATCGGAGGGCTACACCTTC
>NA|TRBJ1-2|TRBV5-1|NA
CASSLNSPPSGYTF
TGCGCCAGCAGCTTGAATTCTCCACCTAGTGGCTACACCTTC
>NA|TRBJ2-5|TRBV7-6|NA
CASSLGLGGGPETQYF
TGTGCCAGCAGCTTGGGCTTGGGGGGGGGCCCAGAGACCCAGTACTTC
>TRBD1|TRBJ2-1|TRBV5-1|NA
CASRLTGGEQFF
TGCGCCAGCAGGTTAACAGGGGGTGAGCAGTTCTTC
>NA|TRBJ1-1|TRBV27|NA
CASSLRGENTEAFF
TGTGCCAGCAGTTTAAGGGGCGAGAACACTGAAGCTTTCTTT
>NA|TRBJ2-6|TRBV5-4|NA
CASSRGGQIYSGANVLTF
TGTGCCAGCAGCCGGGGGGGACAGATTTACTCTGGGGCCAACGTCCTGACTTTC
>NA|TRBJ2-7|TRBV4-1|NA
CASSQTLHGEVSYEQYF
TGCGCCAGCAGCCAAACCTTGCACGGAGAAGTCTCCTACGAGCAGTACTTC
>NA|TRBJ1-3|TRBV28|NA
CASSLGPWDPSGNTIYF
TGTGCCAGCAGTTTGGGTCCGTGGGATCCATCTGGAAACACCATATATTTT
>NA|TRBJ2-1|TRBV11-1|NA
CASSPQQASYNEQFF
TGTGCCAGCAGCCCTCAGCAGGCCTCCTACAATGAGCAGTTCTTC
>TRBD2|TRBJ2-3|TRBV2|NA
CASNGGGTSTDTQYF
TGTGCCAGCAACGGCGGGGGGACTTCCACCGATACGCAGTATTTT
>TRBD2|TRBJ2-3|TRBV10-1|NA
CASSGASGVDTQYF
TGCGCCAGCAGTGGGGCTAGCGGGGTGGATACGCAGTATTTT
>TRBD1|TRBJ1-2|TRBV6-5|NA
CASDTPGQGGYGYTF
TGTGCCAGCGATACCCCGGGACAGGGGGGCTATGGCTACACCTTC
>NA|TRBJ2-1|TRBV2|NA
CASSGSTGGLQFF
TGTGCCAGCAGTGGATCGACCGGCGGGCTTCAGTTCTTC
>NA|TRBJ1-3|TRBV30|NA
CAWKSRDVTPGNTIYF
TGTGCCTGGAAGTCCAGGGATGTGACGCCTGGAAACACCATATATTTT
>NA|TRBJ2-2|TRBV18|NA
CASSPPSGAGELFF
TGTGCCAGCTCACCACCTTCCGGGGCCGGGGAGCTGTTTTTT
>NA|TRBJ1-1|TRBV12-3/TRBV12-4|NA
CASSFTGIAEAFF
TGTGCCAGCAGTTTCACAGGGATTGCTGAAGCTTTCTTT
>NA|TRBJ2-3|TRBV7-9|NA
CASSRGNTDTQYF
TGTGCCAGCAGCCGCGGTAACACAGATACGCAGTATTTT
>TRBD2|TRBJ2-5|TRBV27|NA
CASSLRTSGRGETQYF
TGTGCCAGCAGTCTCCGGACTAGCGGGAGGGGGGAGACCCAGTACTTC
>TRBD1|TRBJ1-4|TRBV5-1|NA
CASSLAATLGQGGNEKLFF
TGCGCCAGCAGCTTGGCCGCTACTCTCGGACAGGGAGGTAATGAAAAACTGTTTTTT
>NA|TRBJ1-1|TRBV7-9|NA
CASSFGQTNTEAFF
TGTGCCAGCAGCTTTGGACAGACGAACACTGAAGCTTTCTTT
>TRBD1|TRBJ2-6|TRBV5-1|few
CASSRQGFTGANVLTF
TGCGCCAGCAGCAGACAGGGATTTACTGGGGCCAACGTCCTGACTTTC
>NA|TRBJ1-6|TRBV6-5|NA
CASSYSRSYNSPLHF
TGTGCCAGCAGTTACTCTCGCTCCTATAATTCACCCCTCCACTTT
>TRBD1|TRBJ2-2|TRBV11-3|NA
CASSLGQGRTGELFF
TGTGCCAGCAGCTTGGGACAGGGAAGAACCGGGGAGCTGTTTTTT
>TRBD1|TRBJ1-1|TRBV5-5|NA
CASTKTGGENTEAFF
TGTGCCAGCACCAAGACAGGGGGAGAGAACACTGAAGCTTTCTTT